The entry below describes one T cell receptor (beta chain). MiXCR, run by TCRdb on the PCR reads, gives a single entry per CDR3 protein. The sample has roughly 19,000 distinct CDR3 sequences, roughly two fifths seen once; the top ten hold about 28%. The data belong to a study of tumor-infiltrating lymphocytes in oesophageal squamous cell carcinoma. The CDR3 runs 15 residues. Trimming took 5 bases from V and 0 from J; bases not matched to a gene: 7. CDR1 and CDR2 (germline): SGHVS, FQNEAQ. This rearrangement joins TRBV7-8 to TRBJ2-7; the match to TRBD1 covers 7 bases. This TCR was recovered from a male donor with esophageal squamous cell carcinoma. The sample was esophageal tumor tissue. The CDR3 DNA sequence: TGTGCCAGCAGCCCAAGACAGGGTCCCTCCTACGAGCAGTACTTC. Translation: CASSPRQGPSYEQYF.